Listed here are 15 T cell receptor beta chains from one sample, sequenced in a study of shared clonotypes between healthy human individuals. Assay used: immunoSEQ multiplex PCR; TCRdb lists only in-frame clones, some missing. In the table there are about 680,000 clones, 92% of which are singletons. The naive CD8 population came from CD45RO-negative cells selected for CCR7, without terminally differentiated effector memory CD45RA+ cells. The sample was naive CD8+ T cells sorted from blood. Receptors were obtained from a man under 40 in good health.

The table lists this clone with a count of one. In nucleotides, the CDR3 is TGTGCCAGCAGCCGAACAGGGAATCAGCCCCAGCATTTT. This encodes CASSRTGNQPQHF. V usage is TRBV27 and J usage is TRBJ1-5, with a tentative D call TRBD1 (6 bases). CDR1 and CDR2 (germline): MNHEY, SMNVEV (reference sequence). Between the trimmed V and J ends, which lost 6 bases and 4 bases, there was a span of 10 bases. The CDR3 is 13 amino acids.

The chain employs TRBV5-8 and TRBJ2-7; D unresolved. Germline V CDR1 and CDR2: SGHTS, YDEGEE. This CDR3 comprises 11 residues. V was clipped by 3 bases and J by 0 bases, with 1 base between them. The CDR3 nucleotides are TGTGCCAGCAGCTACTCCTACGAGCAGTACTTC. Translated, it gives CASSYSYEQYF.

The CDR3 nucleotides are TGTGCCAGCAGCTTAGGAGCGACTAGTGCTTTTTCAGATACGCAGTATTTT. As protein: CASSLGATSAFSDTQYF. J is TRBJ2-3 and V is TRBV11-3, with TRBD2 as a possible D gene (6 bases). The CDR3 extends over 17 amino acids. Trimming stripped 1 base from V and 4 bases from J, with 18 bases between. CDR1 and CDR2 (germline): SGHNT, YENEEA.

The rearrangement joins TRBV5-1 to TRBJ1-1; the D is unclear. Trimming pared 1 base from V and 8 bases from J, leaving 15 bases between. Germline CDR1 and CDR2: SGHRS and YFSETQ. The length of the CDR3 is 14 residues. CDR3 in DNA: TGCGCCAGCAGCTTGAGACTAAACCCGGGGGAAGCTTTCTTT. Amino acids: CASSLRLNPGEAFF.

The CDR3 coding sequence is TGCGCCAGCAGCTTGAGGAAGGACCTCCGAGTGGATGGCTACACCTTC. It is translated as CASSLRKDLRVDGYTF. The rearrangement links TRBV5-1 to TRBJ1-2, with D unclear. The germline V and J ends were trimmed by 1 base and 6 bases, with 19 bases remaining between them. CDR3 size: 16 residues. CDR1 is SGHRS and CDR2 is YFSETQ in the germline V gene.

This chain joins TRBV2 and TRBJ2-1; perhaps TRBD1 as D (6 bases). CDR1 SNHLY and CDR2 FYNNEI come from the germline V gene. CDR3 size: 14 residues. Trimming removed 3 bases at V and 4 bases at J, with 10 bases between. CDR3 residues: CASSESGEYNEQFF. In DNA, the CDR3 is TGTGCCAGCAGTGAGTCAGGGGAATACAATGAGCAGTTCTTC. Together with reference TRBV2 and TRBJ2-1, the CDR3 gives the full variable domain: EPEVTQTPSHQVTQMGQEVILRCVPISNHLYFYWYRQILGQKVEFLVSFYNNEISEKSEIFDDQFSVERPDGSNFTLKIRSTKLEDSAMYFCASSESGEYNEQFFGPGTRLTVL.

The V call is TRBV9, the J call TRBJ2-5; 9 nucleotides agree with TRBD2. Germline V gene lookup returns CDR1 SGDLS and CDR2 YYNGEE. The CDR3 length is 15 residues. Trimming removed 3 bases from V and 8 bases from J; junction bases left unmatched: 11. The CDR3 loop is CASSEGGRDKNTQYF. In DNA, the CDR3 is TGTGCCAGCAGCGAGGGCGGGAGGGATAAGAATACCCAGTACTTC.

As regards this clone: This specimen includes other DNA sequences encoding the same CDR3. The chain has TRBV7-6 and TRBJ2-7; D is tentatively TRBD1 or TRBD2 (5 bases each). This CDR3 is 14 amino acids long. V lost 1 base to trimming and J lost 2 bases, with 9 bases between them. CDR1 and CDR2 (germline): SGHVS, FNYEAQ. Here the CDR3 reads CASSLDRGAYEQYF. The CDR3 DNA reads TGTGCCAGCAGCTTAGATAGGGGAGCCTACGAGCAGTACTTC.

The CDR3, as DNA: TGCAGCGGGCTGGGAGGCAACACGAACACCGGGGAGCTGTTTTTT. Protein product: CSGLGGNTNTGELFF. The chain joins TRBV29-1 to TRBJ2-2, with D possibly matching TRBD2 (6 bases). V was pared by 7 bases and J by 0 bases, with 15 bases between. The CDR3 is 15 amino acids. Germline V gene sequence: CDR1 SQVTM, CDR2 ANQGSEA.

V and J are TRBV4-1 and TRBJ2-2; a possible D gene is TRBD2 (5 bases). This CDR3 contains 15 residues. Germline V lookup: CDR1 MGHRA, CDR2 YSYEKL. V lost 2 bases, J lost 4 bases, and 11 bases lay in between. The CDR3 sequence is CASSQNPGSTGELFF. The CDR3 DNA reads TGCGCCAGCAGCCAAAACCCGGGATCCACCGGGGAGCTGTTTTTT.

The chain joins TRBV6-6 to TRBJ1-1, with unresolved D. Germline V lookup: CDR1 MNHNY, CDR2 SVGAGI (reference sequence). The CDR3 consists of 13 residues. V lost 0 bases, J lost 6 bases, and 8 bases lay in between. The CDR3 coding sequence is TGTGCCAGCAGTTACTCGAGTGGATCTGAAGCTTTCTTT. It codes for CASSYSSGSEAFF.

The V gene is TRBV7-9, the J gene TRBJ1-1; D ambiguous. CDR1 and CDR2 from the germline V gene are SEHNR and FQNEAQ (reference sequence). Trimming cost V 0 bases and J 9 bases, with 8 bases left between them. The CDR3 contains 12 residues. For the CDR3, the DNA is TGTGCCAGCAGCTTAGCGGGGAGTAAAGCTTTCTTT. It is translated as CASSLAGSKAFF.

Points on this clone: A read error is possible here, since a much larger clone lies one base away. Other DNA sequences of this sample code for an identical CDR3. The rearrangement links TRBV6-5 to TRBJ2-2, with unresolved D. The CDR3 length is 11 residues. In germline, CDR1 is MNHEY, CDR2 SVGAGI. The V end was cut by 5 bases, the J end by 2 bases, with 0 bases between. This chain's CDR3 is CASSNTGELFF. The CDR3 DNA follows: TGTGCCAGCAGTAACACCGGGGAGCTGTTTTTT.

The chain has TRBV19 and TRBJ2-1; tentatively, D is TRBD2 (5 bases). Germline CDR1 and CDR2: LNHDA and SQIVND (reference sequence). Trimming stripped 3 bases from V and 4 bases from J, with 13 bases between. This CDR3 has 15 amino acids. CDR3 residues: CASSMASSFYNEQFF. Here the CDR3 DNA reads TGTGCCAGTAGTATGGCTAGCTCATTTTACAATGAGCAGTTCTTC.

The genes are TRBV29-1 and TRBJ2-7, with TRBD2 identical over 7 bases. V gave up 4 bases and J gave up 5 bases; unmatched junction bases: 5. The CDR3 covers 12 residues. The germline CDR1 and CDR2 sequences are SQVTM and ANQGSEA. CDR3 residues: CSVGAGVNEQYF. The CDR3 DNA reads as TGCAGCGTTGGGGCGGGAGTGAACGAGCAGTACTTC.